This T cell receptor beta chain comes out of a study of long-term antiretroviral therapy in people with HIV. General study results and limits: Information on adherence, resistance and therapy changes was unavailable.

A v3.0 immunoSEQ assay was performed at survey level. The data were produced by immunoSEQ multiplex PCR, yet TCRdb's version contains in-frame clones alone and is incomplete. Of about 24,000 clones in the sample, roughly 87% are singletons; the top ten hold 8% to 9.5%. V shed 0 bases and J shed 8 bases, with 11 bases lying between them. The CDR3 spans 13 residues. Germline CDR1 SGDLS, CDR2 YYNGEE. The cryopreserved samples used held about 0.85-11 million PBMC prior to extraction of DNA. About this clone itself: Its antigen is unknown.

Sequencing used unsorted PBMCs, obtained 1.8 years before starting antiretroviral therapy. The gene calls are TRBV9 and TRBJ1-2; D is unclear. This receptor was obtained from a man aged 50 to 59 with HIV. CDR3 amino acids: CASSVDQSGGYTF. For the CDR3, the DNA is TGTGCCAGCAGCGTAGATCAGAGCGGAGGCTACACCTTC.